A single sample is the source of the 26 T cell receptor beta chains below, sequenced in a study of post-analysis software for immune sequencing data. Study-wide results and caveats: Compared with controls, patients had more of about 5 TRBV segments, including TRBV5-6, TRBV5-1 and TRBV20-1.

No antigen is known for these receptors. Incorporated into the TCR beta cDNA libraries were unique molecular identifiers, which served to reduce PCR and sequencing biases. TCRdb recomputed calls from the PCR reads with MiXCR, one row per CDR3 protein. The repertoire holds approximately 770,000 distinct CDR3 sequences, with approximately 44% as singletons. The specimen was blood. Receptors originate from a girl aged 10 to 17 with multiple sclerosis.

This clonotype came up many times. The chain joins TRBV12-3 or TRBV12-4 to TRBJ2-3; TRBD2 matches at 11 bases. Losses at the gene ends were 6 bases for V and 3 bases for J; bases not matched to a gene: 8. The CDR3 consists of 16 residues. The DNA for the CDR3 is TGTGCCAGCAGGTCCGGGACTAGCGGCCTGACAGATACGCAGTATTTT. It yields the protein CASRSGTSGLTDTQYF.

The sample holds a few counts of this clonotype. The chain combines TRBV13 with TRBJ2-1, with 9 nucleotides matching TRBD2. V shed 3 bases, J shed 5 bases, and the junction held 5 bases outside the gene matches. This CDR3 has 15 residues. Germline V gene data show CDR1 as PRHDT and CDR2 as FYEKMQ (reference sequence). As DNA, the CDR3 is TGTGCCAGCAGCTTGGTGCTAGCGGGAAACAATGAGCAGTTCTTC. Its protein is CASSLVLAGNNEQFF.

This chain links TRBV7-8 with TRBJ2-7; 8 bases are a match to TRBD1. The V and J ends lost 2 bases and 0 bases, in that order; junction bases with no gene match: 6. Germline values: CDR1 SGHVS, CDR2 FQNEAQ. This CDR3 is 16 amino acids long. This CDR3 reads CASSLRRDRSSYEQYF. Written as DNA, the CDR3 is TGTGCCAGCAGCTTACGAAGGGACAGGAGCTCCTACGAGCAGTACTTC.

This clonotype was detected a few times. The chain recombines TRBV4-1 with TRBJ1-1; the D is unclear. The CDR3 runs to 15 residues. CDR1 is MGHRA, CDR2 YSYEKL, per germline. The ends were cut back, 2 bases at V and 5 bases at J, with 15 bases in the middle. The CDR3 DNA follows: TGCGCCAGCAGCCAATTTGAGGCGACACCGACTGAAGCTTTCTTT. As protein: CASSQFEATPTEAFF.

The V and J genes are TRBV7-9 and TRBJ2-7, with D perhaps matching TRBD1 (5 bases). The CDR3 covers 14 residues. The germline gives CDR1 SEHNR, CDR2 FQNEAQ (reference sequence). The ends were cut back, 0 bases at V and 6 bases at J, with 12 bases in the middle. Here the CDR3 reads CASSLAIDSFEQYF. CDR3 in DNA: TGTGCCAGCAGCTTAGCGATTGACAGTTTCGAGCAGTACTTC.

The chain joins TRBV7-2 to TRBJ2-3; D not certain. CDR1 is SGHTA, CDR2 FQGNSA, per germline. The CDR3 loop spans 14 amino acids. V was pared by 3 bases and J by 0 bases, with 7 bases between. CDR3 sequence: CASSFGWSTDTQYF. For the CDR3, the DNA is TGTGCCAGCAGCTTTGGGTGGAGCACAGATACGCAGTATTTT.

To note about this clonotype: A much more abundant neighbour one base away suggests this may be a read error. The CDR3 bases are TGCAGTGCTAGAGGTATCCGGGACAGGGCTGGTTTAGCTAACTATGGCTACACCTTC. Translating gives CSARGIRDRAGLANYGYTF. The chain joins TRBV20-1 to TRBJ1-2; 9 bases are shared with TRBD1. CDR1 and CDR2 from the germline V gene are DFQATT and SNEGSKA (reference sequence). This CDR3 region has 19 residues. V was clipped by 1 base and J by 0 bases; unmatched bases: 15.

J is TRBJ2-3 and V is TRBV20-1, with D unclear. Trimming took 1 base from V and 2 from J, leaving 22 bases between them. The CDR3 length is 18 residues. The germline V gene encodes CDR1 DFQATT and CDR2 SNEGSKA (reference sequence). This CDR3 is CSARALTLERGITDTQYF. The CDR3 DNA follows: TGCAGTGCTAGAGCCCTTACCTTAGAGCGTGGAATCACAGATACGCAGTATTTT.

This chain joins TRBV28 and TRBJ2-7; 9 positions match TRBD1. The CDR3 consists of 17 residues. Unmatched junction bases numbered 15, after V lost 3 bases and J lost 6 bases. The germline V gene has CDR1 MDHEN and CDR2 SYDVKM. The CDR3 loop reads CASSFWAWDRVLSEQYF. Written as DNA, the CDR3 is TGTGCCAGCAGTTTCTGGGCTTGGGACAGGGTCCTCTCCGAGCAGTACTTC.

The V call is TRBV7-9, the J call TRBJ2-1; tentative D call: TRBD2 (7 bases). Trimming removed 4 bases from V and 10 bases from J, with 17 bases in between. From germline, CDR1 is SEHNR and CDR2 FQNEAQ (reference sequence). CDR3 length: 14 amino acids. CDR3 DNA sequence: TGTGCCAGCAGCTCCGGAGGGGGGGGGGAGGAGCAGTTCTTC. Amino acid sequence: CASSSGGGGEEQFF.

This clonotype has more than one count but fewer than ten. The CDR3 region has the DNA TGTGCCAGCAGCGTATCCCCTAGCGTGGATGAGCAGTTCTTC. Translating gives CASSVSPSVDEQFF. The chain employs TRBV9 and TRBJ2-1; D perhaps matches TRBD2 (6 bases). Germline-derived CDR1 and CDR2 are SGDLS and YYNGEE. Trimming took off 1 base at V and 8 bases at J, with 13 bases between the two ends. CDR3 length equals 14 residues.

CDR3 protein: CASGKTTSGTEQYF. DNA of the CDR3: TGTGCCAGCGGTAAGACAACTAGCGGGACCGAGCAGTACTTC. J is TRBJ2-7 and V is TRBV27; TRBD2 matches at 10 bases. The trim removed 8 bases at V and 6 bases at J, leaving 10 bases unmatched. The CDR3 covers 14 residues. The germline V gene has CDR1 MNHEY and CDR2 SMNVEV (reference sequence).

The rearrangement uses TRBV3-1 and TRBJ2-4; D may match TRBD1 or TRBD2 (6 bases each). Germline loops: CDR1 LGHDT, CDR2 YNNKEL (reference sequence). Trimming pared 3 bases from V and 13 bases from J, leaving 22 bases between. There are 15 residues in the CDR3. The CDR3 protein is CASSQPTGTLNGQYF. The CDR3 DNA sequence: TGTGCCAGCAGCCAGCCCACAGGGACTTTGAACGGGCAGTACTTC. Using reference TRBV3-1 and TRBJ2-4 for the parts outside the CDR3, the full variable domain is DTAVSQTPKYLVTQMGNDKSIKCEQNLGHDTMYWYKQDSKKFLKIMFSYNNKELIINETVPNRFSPKSPDKAHLNLHINSLELGDSAVYFCASSQPTGTLNGQYFGAGTRLSVL.

CDR3 DNA: TGCGCCAGCAGCGGAGTACAGGGGGCCAGGAACATTCAGTACTTC. Its protein product is CASSGVQGARNIQYF. The chain uses TRBV5-1 and TRBJ2-4; TRBD1 agrees at 9 bases. This CDR3 region has 15 residues. Germline V gene lookup returns CDR1 SGHRS and CDR2 YFSETQ. Germline trimming cut 4 bases from V and 7 bases from J; bases unmatched to any gene: 9.

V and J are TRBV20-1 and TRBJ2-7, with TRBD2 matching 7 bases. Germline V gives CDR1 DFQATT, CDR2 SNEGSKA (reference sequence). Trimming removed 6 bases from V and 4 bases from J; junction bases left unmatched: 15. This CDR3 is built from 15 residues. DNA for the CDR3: TGCAGTGCCATCCCGGCTAGCGGAAGGGAATACGAGCAGTACTTC. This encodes CSAIPASGREYEQYF.

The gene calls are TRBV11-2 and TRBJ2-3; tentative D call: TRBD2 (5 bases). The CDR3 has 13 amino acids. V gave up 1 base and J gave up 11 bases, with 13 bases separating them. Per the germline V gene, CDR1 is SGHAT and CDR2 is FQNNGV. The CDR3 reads CASSLATVGRQYF. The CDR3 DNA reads TGTGCCAGCAGCTTAGCGACGGTAGGGAGGCAGTATTTT.

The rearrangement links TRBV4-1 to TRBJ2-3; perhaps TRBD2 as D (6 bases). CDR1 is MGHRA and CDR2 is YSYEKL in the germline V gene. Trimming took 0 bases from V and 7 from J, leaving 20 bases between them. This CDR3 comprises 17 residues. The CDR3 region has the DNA TGCGCCAGCAGCCAAGAAGGTATAGGGACTTCGTCTTATACGCAGTATTTT. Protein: CASSQEGIGTSSYTQYF.

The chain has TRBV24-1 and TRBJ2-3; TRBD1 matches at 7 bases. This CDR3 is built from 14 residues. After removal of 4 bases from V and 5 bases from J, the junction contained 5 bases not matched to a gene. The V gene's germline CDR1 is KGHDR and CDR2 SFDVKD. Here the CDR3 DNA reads TGTGCCACCAGTGACCCCCGGACAGGAGATACGCAGTATTTT. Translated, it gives CATSDPRTGDTQYF.

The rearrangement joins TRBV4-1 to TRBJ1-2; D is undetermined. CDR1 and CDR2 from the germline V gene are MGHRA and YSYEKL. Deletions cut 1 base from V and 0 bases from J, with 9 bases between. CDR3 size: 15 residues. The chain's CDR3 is CASSQVAESNYGYTF. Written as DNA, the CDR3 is TGCGCCAGCAGCCAAGTGGCAGAGTCTAACTATGGCTACACCTTC.

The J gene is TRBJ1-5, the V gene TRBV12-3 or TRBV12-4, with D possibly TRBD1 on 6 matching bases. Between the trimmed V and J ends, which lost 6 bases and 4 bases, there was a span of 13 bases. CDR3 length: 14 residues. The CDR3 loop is CASRLDRSNQPQHF. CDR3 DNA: TGTGCCAGCAGGCTAGACAGGTCTAATCAGCCCCAGCATTTT.

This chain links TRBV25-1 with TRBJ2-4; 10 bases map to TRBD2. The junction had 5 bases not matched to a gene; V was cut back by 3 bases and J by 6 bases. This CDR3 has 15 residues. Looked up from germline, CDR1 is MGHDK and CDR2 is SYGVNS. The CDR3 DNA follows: TGTGCCAGCAGTGACTCGGGACTAGCGATAAACATTCAGTACTTC. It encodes CASSDSGLAINIQYF.

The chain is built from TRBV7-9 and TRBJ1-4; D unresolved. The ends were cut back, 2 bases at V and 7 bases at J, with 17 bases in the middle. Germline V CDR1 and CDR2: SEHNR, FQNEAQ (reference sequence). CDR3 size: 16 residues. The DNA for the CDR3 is TGTGCCAGCAGCTTATGGTCCGGGCCATCGAGTGAAAAACTGTTTTTT. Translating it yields CASSLWSGPSSEKLFF.

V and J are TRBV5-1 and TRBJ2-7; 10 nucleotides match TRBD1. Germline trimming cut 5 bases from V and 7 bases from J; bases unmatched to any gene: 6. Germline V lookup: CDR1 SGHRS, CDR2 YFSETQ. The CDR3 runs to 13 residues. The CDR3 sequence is CASRGQGNWEQYF. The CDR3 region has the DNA TGCGCCAGCAGGGGACAGGGGAATTGGGAGCAGTACTTC.

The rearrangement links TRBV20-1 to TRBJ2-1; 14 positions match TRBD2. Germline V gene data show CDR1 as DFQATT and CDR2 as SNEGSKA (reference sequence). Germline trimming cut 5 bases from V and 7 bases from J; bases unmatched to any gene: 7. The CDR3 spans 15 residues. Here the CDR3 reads CSAPRTSGRHNEQFF. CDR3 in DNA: TGCAGTGCTCCTCGGACTAGCGGGAGGCATAATGAGCAGTTCTTC.

The CDR3 protein is CASSSTGTDNSPLHF. The CDR3 nucleotides are TGTGCCAGCAGTTCCACCGGGACAGATAATTCACCCCTCCACTTT. The rearrangement links TRBV12-3 or TRBV12-4 to TRBJ1-6, with TRBD1 identical over 7 bases. The CDR3 has 15 residues. V shed 4 bases and J 5 bases; nucleotides not matched to a gene: 5.

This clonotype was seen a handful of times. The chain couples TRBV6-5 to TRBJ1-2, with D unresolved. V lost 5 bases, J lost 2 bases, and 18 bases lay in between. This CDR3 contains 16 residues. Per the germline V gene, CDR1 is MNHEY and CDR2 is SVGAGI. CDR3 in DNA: TGTGCCAGCAGTCCTCTAACGACACATGAGAACTATGGCTACACCTTC. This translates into CASSPLTTHENYGYTF.